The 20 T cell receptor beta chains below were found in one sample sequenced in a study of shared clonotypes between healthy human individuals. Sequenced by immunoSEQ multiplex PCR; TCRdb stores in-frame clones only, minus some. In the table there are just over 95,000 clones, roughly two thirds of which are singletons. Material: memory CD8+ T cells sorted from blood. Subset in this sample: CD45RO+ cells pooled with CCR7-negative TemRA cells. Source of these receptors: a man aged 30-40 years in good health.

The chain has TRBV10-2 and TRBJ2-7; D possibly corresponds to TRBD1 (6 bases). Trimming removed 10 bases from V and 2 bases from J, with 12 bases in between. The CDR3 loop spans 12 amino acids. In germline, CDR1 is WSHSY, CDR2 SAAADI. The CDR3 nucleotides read TGCGCCACCCGGGACACAGCCTACGAGCAGTACTTC. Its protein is CATRDTAYEQYF.

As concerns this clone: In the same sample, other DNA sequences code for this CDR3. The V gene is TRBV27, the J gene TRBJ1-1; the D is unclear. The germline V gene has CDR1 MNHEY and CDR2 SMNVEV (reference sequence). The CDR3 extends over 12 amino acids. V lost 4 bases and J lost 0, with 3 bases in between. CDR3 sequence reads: CASSSVNTEAFF. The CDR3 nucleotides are TGTGCCAGCAGTTCTGTGAACACTGAAGCTTTCTTT.

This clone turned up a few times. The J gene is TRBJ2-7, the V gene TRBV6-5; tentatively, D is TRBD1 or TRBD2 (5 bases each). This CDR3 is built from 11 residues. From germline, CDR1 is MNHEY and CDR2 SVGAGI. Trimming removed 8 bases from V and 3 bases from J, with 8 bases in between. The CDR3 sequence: CASGTDYEQYF. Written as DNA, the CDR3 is TGTGCCAGCGGGACGGACTACGAGCAGTACTTC.

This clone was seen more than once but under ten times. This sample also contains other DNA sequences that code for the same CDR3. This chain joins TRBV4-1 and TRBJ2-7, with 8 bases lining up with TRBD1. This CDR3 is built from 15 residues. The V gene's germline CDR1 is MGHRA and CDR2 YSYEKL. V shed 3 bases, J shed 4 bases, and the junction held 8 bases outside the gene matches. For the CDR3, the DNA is TGCGCCAGCAGCCAGGGCTCAGGGGGCGGTTACGAGCAGTACTTC. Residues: CASSQGSGGGYEQYF.

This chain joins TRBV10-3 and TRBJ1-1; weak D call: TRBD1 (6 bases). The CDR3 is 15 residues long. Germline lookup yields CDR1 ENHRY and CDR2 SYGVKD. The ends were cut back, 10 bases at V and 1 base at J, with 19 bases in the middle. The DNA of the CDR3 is TGTGCCACCAGGGTAACGACAGGCGAGAACACTGAAGCTTTCTTT. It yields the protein CATRVTTGENTEAFF.

The CDR3 loop reads CSVVKGTEYNEQFF. In DNA, the CDR3 is TGCAGCGTTGTAAAGGGAACGGAGTACAATGAGCAGTTCTTC. The gene calls are TRBV29-1 and TRBJ2-1; D uncertain. The CDR3 runs 14 residues. The V gene lost 4 bases and the J gene lost 4 bases, with 14 bases spanning the gap. Germline V CDR1 and CDR2: SQVTM, ANQGSEA.

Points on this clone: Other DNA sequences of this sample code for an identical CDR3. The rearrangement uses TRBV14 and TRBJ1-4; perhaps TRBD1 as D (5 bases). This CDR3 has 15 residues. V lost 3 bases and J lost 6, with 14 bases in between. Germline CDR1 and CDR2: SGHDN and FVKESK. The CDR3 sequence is CASSHYQGLDEKLFF. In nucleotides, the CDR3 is TGTGCCAGCAGCCATTATCAGGGTCTCGATGAAAAACTGTTTTTT.

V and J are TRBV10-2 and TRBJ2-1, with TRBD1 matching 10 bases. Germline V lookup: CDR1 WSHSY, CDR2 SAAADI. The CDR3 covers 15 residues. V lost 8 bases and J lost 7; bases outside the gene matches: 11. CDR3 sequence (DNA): TGCGCCAGCTCTTCCGGGACAGGGGTATGGAATGAGCAGTTCTTC. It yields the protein CASSSGTGVWNEQFF.

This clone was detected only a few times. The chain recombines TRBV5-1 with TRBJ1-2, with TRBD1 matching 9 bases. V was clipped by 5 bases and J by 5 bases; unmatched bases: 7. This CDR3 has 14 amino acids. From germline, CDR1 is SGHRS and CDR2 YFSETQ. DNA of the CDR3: TGCGCCAGCAGGGGACAGGGTAAATGGTATGGCTACACCTTC. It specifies CASRGQGKWYGYTF. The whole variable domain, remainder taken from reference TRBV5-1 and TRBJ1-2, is KAGVTQTPRYLIKTRGQQVTLSCSPISGHRSVSWYQQTPGQGLQFLFEYFSETQRNKGNFPGRFSGRQFSNSRSEMNVSTLELGDSALYLCASRGQGKWYGYTFGSGTRLTVV.

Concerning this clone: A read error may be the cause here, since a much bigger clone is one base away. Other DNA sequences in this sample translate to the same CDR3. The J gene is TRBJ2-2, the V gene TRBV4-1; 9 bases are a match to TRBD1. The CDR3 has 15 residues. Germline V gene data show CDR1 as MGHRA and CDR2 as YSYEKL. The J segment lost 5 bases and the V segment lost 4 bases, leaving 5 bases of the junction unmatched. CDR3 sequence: CASSRGDRDTGELFF. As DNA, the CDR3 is TGCGCCAGCAGCCGAGGGGACAGGGATACCGGGGAGCTGTTTTTT.

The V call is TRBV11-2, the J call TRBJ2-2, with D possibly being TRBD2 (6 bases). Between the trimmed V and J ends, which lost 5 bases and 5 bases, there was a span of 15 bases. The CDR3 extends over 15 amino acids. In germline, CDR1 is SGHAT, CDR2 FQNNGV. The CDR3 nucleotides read TGTGCCAGCAGCCCTGTGGGCCGGGGGACCGGGGAGCTGTTTTTT. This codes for CASSPVGRGTGELFF. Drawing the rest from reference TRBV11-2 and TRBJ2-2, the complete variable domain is EAGVAQSPRYKIIEKRQSVAFWCNPISGHATLYWYQQILGQGPKLLIQFQNNGVVDDSQLPKDRFSAERLKGVDSTLKIQPAKLEDSAVYLCASSPVGRGTGELFFGEGSRLTVL.

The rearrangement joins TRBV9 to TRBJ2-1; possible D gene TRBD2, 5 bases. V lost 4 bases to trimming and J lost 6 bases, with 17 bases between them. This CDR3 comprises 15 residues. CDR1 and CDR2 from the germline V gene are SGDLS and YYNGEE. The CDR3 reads CASSPRKLAGNEQFF. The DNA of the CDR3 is TGTGCCAGCAGCCCTCGGAAATTGGCGGGCAATGAGCAGTTCTTC. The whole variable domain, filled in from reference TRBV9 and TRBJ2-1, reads DSGVTQTPKHLITATGQRVTLRCSPRSGDLSVYWYQQSLDQGLQFLIQYYNGEERAKGNILERFSAQQFPDLHSELNLSSLELGDSALYFCASSPRKLAGNEQFFGPGTRLTVL.

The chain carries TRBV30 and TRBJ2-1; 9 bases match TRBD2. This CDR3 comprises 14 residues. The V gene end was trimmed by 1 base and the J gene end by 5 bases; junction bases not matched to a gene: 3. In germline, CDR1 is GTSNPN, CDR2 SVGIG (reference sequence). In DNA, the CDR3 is TGTGCCTGGAGTGGCGGGAGGGGCCACAATGAGCAGTTCTTC. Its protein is CAWSGGRGHNEQFF.

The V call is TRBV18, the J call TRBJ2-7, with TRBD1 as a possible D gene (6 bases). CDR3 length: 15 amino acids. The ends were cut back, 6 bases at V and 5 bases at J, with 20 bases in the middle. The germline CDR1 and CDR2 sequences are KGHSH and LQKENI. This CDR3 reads CASSRWTVLEDEQYF. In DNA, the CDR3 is TGTGCCAGCTCCAGGTGGACAGTCCTAGAGGACGAGCAGTACTTC.

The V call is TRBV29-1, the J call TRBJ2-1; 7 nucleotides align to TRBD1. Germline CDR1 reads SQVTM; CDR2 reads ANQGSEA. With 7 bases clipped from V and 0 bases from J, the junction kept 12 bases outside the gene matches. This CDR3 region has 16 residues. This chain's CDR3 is CSARDGTESSYNEQFF. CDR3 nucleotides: TGCAGCGCACGAGACGGGACAGAGAGCTCCTACAATGAGCAGTTCTTC.

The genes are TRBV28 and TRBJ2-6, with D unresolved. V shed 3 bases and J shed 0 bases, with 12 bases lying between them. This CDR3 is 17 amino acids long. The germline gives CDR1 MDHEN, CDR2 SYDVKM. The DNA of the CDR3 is TGTGCCAGCAGTTTGGCCGGAAGTAACTCTGGGGCCAACGTCCTGACTTTC. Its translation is CASSLAGSNSGANVLTF. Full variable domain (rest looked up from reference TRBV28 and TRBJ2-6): DVKVTQSSRYLVKRTGEKVFLECVQDMDHENMFWYRQDPGLGLRLIYFSYDVKMKEKGDIPEGYSVSREKKERFSLILESASTNQTSMYLCASSLAGSNSGANVLTFGAGSRLTVL.

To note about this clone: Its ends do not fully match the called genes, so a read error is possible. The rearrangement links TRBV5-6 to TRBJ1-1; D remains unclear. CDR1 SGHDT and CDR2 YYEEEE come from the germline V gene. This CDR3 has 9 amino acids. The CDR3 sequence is CASSLPFTF. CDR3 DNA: TGTGCCAGCAGCTTGCCATTTACCTTT.

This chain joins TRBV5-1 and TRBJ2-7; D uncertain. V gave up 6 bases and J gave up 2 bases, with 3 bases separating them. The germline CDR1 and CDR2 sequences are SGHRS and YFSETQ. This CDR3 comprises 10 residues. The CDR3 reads CASTTYEQYF. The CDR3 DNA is TGCGCCAGCACAACCTACGAGCAGTACTTC.

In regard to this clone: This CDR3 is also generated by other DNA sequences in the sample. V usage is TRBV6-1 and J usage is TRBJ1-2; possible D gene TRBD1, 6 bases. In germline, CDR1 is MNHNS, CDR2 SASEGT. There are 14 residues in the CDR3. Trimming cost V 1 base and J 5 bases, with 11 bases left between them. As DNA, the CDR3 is TGTGCCAGCAGTGAAGGATGGGGGCGTTATGGCTACACCTTC. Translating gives CASSEGWGRYGYTF.

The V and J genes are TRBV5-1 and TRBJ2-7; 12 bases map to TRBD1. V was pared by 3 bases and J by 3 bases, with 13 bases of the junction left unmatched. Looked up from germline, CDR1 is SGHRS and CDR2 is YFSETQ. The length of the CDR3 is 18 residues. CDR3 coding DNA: TGCGCCAGCAGCTCAGGGGACAGGGGGCTTTCTCGGTTCTACGAGCAGTACTTC. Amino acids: CASSSGDRGLSRFYEQYF.